This T cell receptor beta chain emerged from a study of blood T cell repertoires in COVID-19. Trimming cost V 3 bases and J 0 bases, with 8 bases left between them. This CDR3 has 14 residues. Per the germline V gene, CDR1 is SNHLY and CDR2 is FYNNEI. Generated by immunoSEQ multiplex PCR, the TCRdb table keeps only in-frame clones and is missing some. The sample has about 140,000 clones, roughly 84% seen once. This clonotype was obtained from an older woman with acute or convalescent COVID-19. The specimen was peripheral blood. The chain joins TRBV2 to TRBJ2-5; D remains ambiguous. As DNA, the CDR3 is TGTGCCAGCAGTGACCGCAGGTACCAAGAGACCCAGTACTTC. Its protein product is CASSDRRYQETQYF.